A single count supports the clone carrying this T cell receptor (beta chain). What it binds is not known. Repertoires were generated with immunoSEQ multiplex PCR, while TCRdb's copy carries only in-frame clones and drops some. The sample has some 57,000 clones, about nine tenths seen once; the top ten hold less than 6%. The source of the sample is a study of OX40 agonist ivuxolimab in advanced cancers. Study observations and caveats: Clonal expansion by week 6 occurred in CD4+ and CD8+ blood T cells (at 0.1 to 3.0 mg/kg). Partial responders at 0.1-3.0 mg/kg showed near-lowest clonal expansion.

V dropped 5 bases and J dropped 5 bases, with 10 bases sitting between them. This CDR3 has 13 residues. The germline V gene encodes CDR1 LNHDA and CDR2 SQIVND (reference sequence). The chain has TRBV19 and TRBJ2-1; tentatively, D is TRBD1 (6 bases). The TCR sequence derives from an adult with an advanced solid tumor such as melanoma, head and neck, liver or kidney cancer. Here the sequenced sample was CD4+ or CD8+ T cells sorted from blood, taken in a trial of the OX40 agonist ivuxolimab. The CDR3: CASSRGGNNEQFF. CDR3 DNA sequence: TGTGCCAGTAGTCGAGGGGGAAACAATGAGCAGTTCTTC.